This T cell receptor beta chain was captured in a study of cytomegalovirus exposure and HLA in healthy donors. Study-level points and caveats: In a later analysis, at a false discovery rate of 0.05, 15,000 to 20,000 TCR beta sequences matched HLA alleles. Researchers catalogued under 200 TCR beta chains as cytomegalovirus-associated. Reportedly, cytomegalovirus status was diagnosed with high sensitivity and specificity.

Germline V gives CDR1 SGHRS, CDR2 YFSETQ. The CDR3 totals 16 residues. V was pared by 4 bases and J by 8 bases, with 11 bases of the junction left unmatched. Both 60 Vbeta primers and 13 Jbeta primers went into the PCR. The method was immunoSEQ multiplex PCR; TCRdb's version includes in-frame clones alone and lacks a portion of them. This table holds over 150,000 clones, approximately 80% found once. This clone has more than one count but fewer than ten. The antigen remains undetermined. The chain combines TRBV5-1 with TRBJ1-6, with 8 nucleotides matching TRBD1. The sequence was obtained from a boy aged 5 to 17 in good health and CMV-seronegative. The sample consisted of PBMCs. CDR3 sequence reads: CASSPRPGTGDSPLHF. The CDR3 DNA reads TGCGCCAGCAGCCCACGACCCGGGACAGGAGATTCACCCCTCCACTTT.